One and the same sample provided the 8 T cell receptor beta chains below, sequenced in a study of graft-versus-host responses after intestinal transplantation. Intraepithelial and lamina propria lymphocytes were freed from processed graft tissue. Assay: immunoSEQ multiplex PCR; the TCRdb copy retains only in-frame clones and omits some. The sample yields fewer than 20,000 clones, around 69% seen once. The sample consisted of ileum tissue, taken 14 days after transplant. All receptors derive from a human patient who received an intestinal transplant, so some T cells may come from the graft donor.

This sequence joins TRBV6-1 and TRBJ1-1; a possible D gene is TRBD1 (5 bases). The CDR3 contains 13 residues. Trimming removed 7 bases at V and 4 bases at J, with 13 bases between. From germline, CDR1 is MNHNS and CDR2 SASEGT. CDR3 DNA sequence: TGTGCCAGCATCCCTCAGGGCGCCACTGAAGCTTTCTTT. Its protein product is CASIPQGATEAFF.

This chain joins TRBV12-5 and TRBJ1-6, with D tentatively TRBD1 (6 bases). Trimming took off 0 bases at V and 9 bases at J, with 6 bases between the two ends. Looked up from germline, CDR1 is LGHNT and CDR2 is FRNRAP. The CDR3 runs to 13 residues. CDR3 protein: CASGLVQGSPLHF. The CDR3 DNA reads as TGTGCTAGTGGTTTGGTACAGGGTTCACCCCTCCACTTT.

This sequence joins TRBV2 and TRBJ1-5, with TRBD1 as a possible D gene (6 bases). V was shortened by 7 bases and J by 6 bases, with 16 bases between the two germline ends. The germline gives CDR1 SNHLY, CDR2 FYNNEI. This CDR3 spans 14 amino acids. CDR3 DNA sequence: TGTGCCAGCACCGAATGGACAGCATCTCAGCCCCAGCATTTT. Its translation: CASTEWTASQPQHF.

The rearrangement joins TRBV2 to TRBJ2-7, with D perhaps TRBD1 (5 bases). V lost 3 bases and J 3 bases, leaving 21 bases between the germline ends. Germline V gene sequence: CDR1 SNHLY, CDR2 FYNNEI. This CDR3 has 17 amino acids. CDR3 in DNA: TGTGCCAGCAGTGATCCGATTACAGGAAGAATCTTCTACGAGCAGTACTTC. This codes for CASSDPITGRIFYEQYF.

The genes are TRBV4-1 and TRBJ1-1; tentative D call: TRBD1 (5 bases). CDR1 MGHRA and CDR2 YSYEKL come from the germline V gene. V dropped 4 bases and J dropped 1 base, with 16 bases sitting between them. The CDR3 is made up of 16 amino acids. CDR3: CASSLQFGTTNTEAFF. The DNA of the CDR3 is TGCGCCAGCAGCCTACAATTCGGGACGACGAACACTGAAGCTTTCTTT.

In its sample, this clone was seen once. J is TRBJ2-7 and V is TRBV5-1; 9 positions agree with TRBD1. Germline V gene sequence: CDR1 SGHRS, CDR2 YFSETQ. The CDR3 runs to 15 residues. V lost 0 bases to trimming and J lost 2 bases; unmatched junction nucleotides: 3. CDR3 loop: CASSLGGTGPYEQYF. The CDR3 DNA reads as TGCGCCAGCAGCTTGGGCGGGACAGGGCCCTACGAGCAGTACTTC.

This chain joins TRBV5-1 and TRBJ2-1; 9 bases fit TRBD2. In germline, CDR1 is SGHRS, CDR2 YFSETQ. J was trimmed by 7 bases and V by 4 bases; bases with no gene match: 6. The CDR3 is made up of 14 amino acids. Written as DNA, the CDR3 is TGCGCCAGCAGCCCCCAAAGCGGGGGGAATGAGCAGTTCTTC. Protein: CASSPQSGGNEQFF.

The CDR3 here is CAISESPLADYEQYF. The CDR3 DNA reads TGTGCCATCAGTGAGTCGCCCCTAGCGGATTACGAGCAGTACTTC. This chain connects TRBV10-3 to TRBJ2-7; 7 positions match TRBD2. The V gene's germline CDR1 is ENHRY and CDR2 SYGVKD. V shed 0 bases, J shed 4 bases, and the junction held 6 bases outside the gene matches. The CDR3 runs to 15 residues.